This T cell receptor (beta chain) emerged from a study of blood T cell repertoires in COVID-19. Overall study: The United States, Italy and Spain supplied acute and convalescent COVID-19 samples. The analysed material was cDNA or gDNA that came from T cells, B-cell-depleted T cells, or PBMCs.

In the case of this clone: Compared with germline, one end of the junction differs, possibly owing to a read error.

The length of the CDR3 is 16 residues. From germline, CDR1 is SGDLS and CDR2 YYNGEE. In the study's own analysis: Reference gene primer amplification gave estimated nucleated cell counts. The repertoire was sequenced with immunoSEQ multiplex PCR; TCRdb's copy has only in-frame clones and lacks some. That table furnishes V, J and clone size, whereas the DNA furnished D and trimming. Among fewer than 350,000 clones, under 90% were seen once, and the ten largest hold less than 3%. This receptor was identified in a woman aged 55 to 70 with active or convalescent COVID-19. The sequenced sample consisted of peripheral blood. The rearrangement links TRBV9 to TRBJ2-3; TRBD2 matches at 13 bases. CDR3 sequence: CASSIGTSGVTDAQYF. The CDR3, as DNA: TGTGCCAGCAGCATTGGGACTAGCGGGGTCACAGATGCGCAGTATTTT.